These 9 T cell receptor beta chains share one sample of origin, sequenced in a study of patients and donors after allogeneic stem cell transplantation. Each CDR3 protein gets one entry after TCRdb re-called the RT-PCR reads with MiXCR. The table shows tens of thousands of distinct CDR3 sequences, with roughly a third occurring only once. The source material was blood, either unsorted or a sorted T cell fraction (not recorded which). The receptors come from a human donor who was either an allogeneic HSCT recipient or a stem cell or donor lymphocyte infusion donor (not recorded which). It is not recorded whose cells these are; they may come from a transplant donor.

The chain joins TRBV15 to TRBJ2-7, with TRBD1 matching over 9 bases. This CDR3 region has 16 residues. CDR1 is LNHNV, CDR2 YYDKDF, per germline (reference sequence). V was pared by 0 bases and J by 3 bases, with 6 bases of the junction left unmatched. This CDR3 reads CATSRDLDRGIYEQYF. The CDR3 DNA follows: TGTGCCACCAGCAGAGATCTGGACAGGGGTATCTACGAGCAGTACTTC.

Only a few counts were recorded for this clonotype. The CDR3 is CASSQDPPGSSTEAFF. In DNA form, the CDR3 reads TGTGCCAGCAGCCAAGATCCCCCAGGTAGTTCCACTGAAGCTTTCTTT. V and J are TRBV4-2 and TRBJ1-1; D not certain. Germline CDR1 reads LGHNA; CDR2 reads YNFKEQ. This CDR3 has 16 residues. V lost 0 bases, J lost 4 bases, and 15 bases lay in between.

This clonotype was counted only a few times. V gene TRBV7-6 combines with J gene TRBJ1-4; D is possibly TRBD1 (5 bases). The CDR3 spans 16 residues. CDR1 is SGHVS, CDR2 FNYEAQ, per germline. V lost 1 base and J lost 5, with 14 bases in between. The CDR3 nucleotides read TGTGCCAGCAGCTTAGAGCCCGACAGCGCCAATGAAAAACTGTTTTTT. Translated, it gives CASSLEPDSANEKLFF.

For the CDR3, the DNA is TGTGCCAGCAGCTTATCTTACAGGGTACCGAACACTGAAGCTTTCTTT. This sequence encodes CASSLSYRVPNTEAFF. V is TRBV7-6 and J is TRBJ1-1; D perhaps matches TRBD1 (6 bases). CDR1 is SGHVS and CDR2 is FNYEAQ in the germline V gene. CDR3 length equals 16 residues. Trimming took 2 bases from V and 1 from J, leaving 14 bases between them.

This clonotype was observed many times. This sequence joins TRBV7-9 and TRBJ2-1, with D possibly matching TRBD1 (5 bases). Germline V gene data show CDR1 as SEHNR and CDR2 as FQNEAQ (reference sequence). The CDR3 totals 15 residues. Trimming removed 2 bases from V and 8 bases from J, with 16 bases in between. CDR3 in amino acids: CASSLWTKGRDEQFF. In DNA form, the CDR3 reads TGTGCCAGCAGCTTATGGACGAAGGGCAGGGATGAGCAGTTCTTC.

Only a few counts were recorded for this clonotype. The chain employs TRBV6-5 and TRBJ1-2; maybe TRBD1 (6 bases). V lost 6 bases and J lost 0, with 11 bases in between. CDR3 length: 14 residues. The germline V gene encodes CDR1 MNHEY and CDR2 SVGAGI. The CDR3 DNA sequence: TGTGCCAGCAGGCGACAGGCCGCTAACTATGGCTACACCTTC. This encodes CASRRQAANYGYTF.

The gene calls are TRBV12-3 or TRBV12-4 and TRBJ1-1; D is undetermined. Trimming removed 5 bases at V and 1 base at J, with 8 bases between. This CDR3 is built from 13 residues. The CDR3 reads CASSPPQNTEAFF. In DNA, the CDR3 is TGTGCCAGCAGTCCCCCGCAGAACACTGAAGCTTTCTTT.

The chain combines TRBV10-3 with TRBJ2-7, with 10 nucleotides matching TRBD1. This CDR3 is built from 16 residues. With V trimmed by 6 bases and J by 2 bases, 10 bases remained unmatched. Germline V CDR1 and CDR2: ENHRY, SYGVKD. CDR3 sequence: CAISPDPGQGTYEQYV. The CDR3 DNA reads TGTGCCATCAGCCCTGATCCGGGACAGGGGACCTACGAGCAGTACGTC.

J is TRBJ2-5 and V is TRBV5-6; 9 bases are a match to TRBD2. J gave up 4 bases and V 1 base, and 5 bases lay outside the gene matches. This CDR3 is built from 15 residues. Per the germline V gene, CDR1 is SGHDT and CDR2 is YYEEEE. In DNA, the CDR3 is TGTGCCAGCAGCTTGCCGACTAGCGGTCCAGAGACCCAGTACTTC. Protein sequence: CASSLPTSGPETQYF.